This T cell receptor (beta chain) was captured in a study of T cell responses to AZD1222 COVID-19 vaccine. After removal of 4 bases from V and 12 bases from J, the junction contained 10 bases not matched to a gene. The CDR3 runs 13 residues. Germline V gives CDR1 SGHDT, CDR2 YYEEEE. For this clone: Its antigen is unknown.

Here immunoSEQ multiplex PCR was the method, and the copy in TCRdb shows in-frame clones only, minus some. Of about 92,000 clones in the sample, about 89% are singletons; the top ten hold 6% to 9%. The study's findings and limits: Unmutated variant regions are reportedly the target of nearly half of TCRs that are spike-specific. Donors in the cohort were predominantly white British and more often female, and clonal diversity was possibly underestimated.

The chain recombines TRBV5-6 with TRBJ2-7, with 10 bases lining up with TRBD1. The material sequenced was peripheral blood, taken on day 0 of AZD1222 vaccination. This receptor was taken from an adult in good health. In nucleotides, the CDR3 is TGTGCCAGCAGCGGGCGGGACAGGGGAGTTTTGTACTTC. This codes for CASSGRDRGVLYF. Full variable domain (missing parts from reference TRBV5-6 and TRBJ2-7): DAGVTQSPTHLIKTRGQQVTLRCSPKSGHDTVSWYQQALGQGPQFIFQYYEEEERQRGNFPDRFSGHQFPNYSSELNVNALLLGDSALYLCASSGRDRGVLYFGPGTRLTVT.